A few counts support the clone carrying this TCR beta chain. Antigen: not known. The data stem from a study of T cells in Graves' hyperthyroidism and ophthalmopathy. Study-wide findings and caveats: Through a model of 13 V-J features, ophthalmopathy was separated from stable hyperthyroidism. Also found in blood were most expanded thyroid clonotypes above 0.001.

Stable disease denoted Graves' hyperthyroidism without ophthalmopathy progression within 18 months. Looked up from germline, CDR1 is MDHEN and CDR2 is SYDVKM. The CDR3 contains 16 residues. V shed 4 bases, J shed 2 bases, and the junction held 10 bases outside the gene matches. Amplified TCR beta CDR3 regions derived from RNA transcripts. Primed by the HTBI set, a first-round RT-PCR was run on the TCR CDR3. TCRdb re-called the multiplex PCR reads through MiXCR, storing one row per CDR3 protein. The sample has fewer than 650,000 distinct CDR3 sequences, 11% to 15% seen once. Sequencing used blood. This rearrangement joins TRBV28 to TRBJ1-1; 7 bases line up with TRBD1. This TCR derives from a woman aged 40 to 49 with Graves' hyperthyroidism. This CDR3 is CASSSIRQGGNTEAFF. DNA for the CDR3: TGTGCCAGCAGTTCGATCCGACAGGGAGGCAACACTGAAGCTTTCTTT.